Below, one T cell receptor (beta chain) is given with its context. Assay: immunoSEQ multiplex PCR; the TCRdb copy retains only in-frame clones and omits some. There are almost 95,000 clones in the sample; 80% to 95% occur only once, and approximately 1.4% lies in the top ten. The data are from a study of T cell changes during pregnancy in multiple sclerosis. The input for sequencing was peripheral blood, taken in the first trimester of pregnancy. The clonotype was recovered from a female donor with multiple sclerosis, enrolled in a pregnancy study.

The CDR3 DNA is TGTGCCAGCAGAACCTTGACACTTACCGAAGAGACCCAGTACTTC. Translated, it gives CASRTLTLTEETQYF. The gene calls are TRBV2 and TRBJ2-5; D not certain. Per germline, CDR1 SNHLY and CDR2 FYNNEI. The CDR3 has 15 residues. V gave up 6 bases and J gave up 3 bases, with 17 bases separating them. Full variable domain (missing parts from reference TRBV2 and TRBJ2-5): EPEVTQTPSHQVTQMGQEVILRCVPISNHLYFYWYRQILGQKVEFLVSFYNNEISEKSEIFDDQFSVERPDGSNFTLKIRSTKLEDSAMYFCASRTLTLTEETQYFGPGTRLLVL.